One and the same sample provided the 20 T cell receptor beta chains below, sequenced in a study of blood T cells in healthy people across ages. A J-beta primer mix and a sample-barcoded 5' primer were used in a second PCR of roughly 6 to 12 cycles. TCRdb re-called the 5' RACE reads with MiXCR, one entry per CDR3 protein. The repertoire holds about 680,000 distinct CDR3 sequences, with around 49% as singletons. Sequenced material: blood. These receptors came from a woman aged 55-69 years in good health.

This clonotype was seen a few times. This sequence joins TRBV28 and TRBJ2-3; maybe TRBD1 (5 bases). Trimming shortened V by 4 bases and J by 3 bases, and 14 bases separated the two germline ends. Germline values: CDR1 MDHEN, CDR2 SYDVKM. The CDR3 loop spans 15 amino acids. Here the CDR3 DNA reads TGTGCCAGCAGTTCCCCAGGGTCCCGAACAGATACGCAGTATTTT. Its protein product is CASSSPGSRTDTQYF.

The chain couples TRBV29-1 to TRBJ2-4; 9 bases align to TRBD1. Germline CDR1 reads SQVTM; CDR2 reads ANQGSEA. There are 15 residues in the CDR3. The V gene end was trimmed by 0 bases and the J gene end by 6 bases; junction bases not matched to a gene: 6. The CDR3 DNA reads TGCAGCGTTGAAGACACAGGGGGCAGAAGAAACATTCAGTACTTC. It yields the protein CSVEDTGGRRNIQYF.

The J gene is TRBJ2-7, the V gene TRBV7-3, with D hard to call. V dropped 2 bases and J dropped 0 bases, with 8 bases sitting between them. The CDR3 extends over 14 amino acids. Germline V gene lookup returns CDR1 SGHTA and CDR2 FQGTGA. CDR3 sequence reads: CASSLQASSYEQYF. CDR3 in DNA: TGTGCCAGCAGCTTACAGGCTAGCTCCTACGAGCAGTACTTC.

In this sample, this clonotype turned up a few times. The gene calls are TRBV6-6 and TRBJ2-7, with D tentatively TRBD1 (6 bases). The CDR3 is 14 residues long. The V gene's germline CDR1 is MNHNY and CDR2 SVGAGI (reference sequence). Trimming took off 6 bases at V and 3 bases at J, with 15 bases between the two ends. The CDR3 region has the DNA TGTGCCAGCAGATACGAGGACAGCCTCTACGAGCAGTACTTC. Translating it yields CASRYEDSLYEQYF.

The chain uses TRBV5-1 and TRBJ2-1; the D gene is possibly TRBD2 (6 bases). The CDR3 sequence is 14 residues long. Germline lookup yields CDR1 SGHRS and CDR2 YFSETQ. V lost 0 bases, J lost 6 bases, and 10 bases lay in between. This CDR3 is CASSLVGGGNEQFF. The CDR3 DNA follows: TGCGCCAGCAGCTTGGTGGGAGGCGGCAATGAGCAGTTCTTC.

The chain uses TRBV6-2 or TRBV6-3 and TRBJ1-2; 9 nucleotides agree with TRBD1. Germline V CDR1 and CDR2: MNHEY, SVGEGT. V lost 7 bases to trimming and J lost 3 bases; unmatched junction nucleotides: 3. CDR3 length: 13 amino acids. The CDR3 sequence: CASKWTGDYGYTF. The DNA of the CDR3 is TGTGCCAGCAAATGGACAGGGGACTATGGCTACACCTTC.

This chain connects TRBV6-1 to TRBJ2-3; maybe TRBD2 (6 bases). Trimming left V 6 bases short and J 7 bases short, with 20 bases between. Germline CDR1 and CDR2: MNHNS and SASEGT. CDR3 length: 15 amino acids. The CDR3 region is CASSENEGGRNTQYF. The CDR3 DNA reads TGTGCCAGCAGCGAAAACGAGGGAGGAAGGAATACGCAGTATTTT.

The chain joins TRBV20-1 to TRBJ1-5; TRBD1 matches at 7 bases. Germline V gives CDR1 DFQATT, CDR2 SNEGSKA (reference sequence). This CDR3 region has 12 residues. After removal of 5 bases from V and 4 bases from J, the junction contained 2 bases not matched to a gene. The CDR3: CSAGTVNQPQHF. CDR3 DNA: TGCAGTGCTGGGACAGTGAATCAGCCCCAGCATTTT.

This chain connects TRBV20-1 to TRBJ2-5, with TRBD1 matching over 7 bases. V trimming: 2 bases; J trimming: 2 bases; junction bases outside the gene matches: 8. CDR3 length equals 15 residues. Germline V lookup: CDR1 DFQATT, CDR2 SNEGSKA (reference sequence). In nucleotides, the CDR3 is TGCAGTGCTAGACCAACCCCGGGACAGCAAGAGACCCAGTACTTC. Amino acid sequence: CSARPTPGQQETQYF.

In its sample, this clonotype was seen a few times. The rearrangement joins TRBV14 to TRBJ2-3; D perhaps matches TRBD2 (6 bases). V dropped 4 bases and J dropped 8 bases, with 10 bases sitting between them. Looked up from germline, CDR1 is SGHDN and CDR2 is FVKESK. The CDR3 extends over 12 amino acids. CDR3 in amino acids: CASSLTSVTQYF. CDR3 DNA: TGTGCCAGCAGCCTGACTAGTGTTACGCAGTATTTT.

Concerning this clonotype itself: This may stem from a read error, because a much larger clone lies one nucleotide away. V usage is TRBV20-1 and J usage is TRBJ2-1; no clear D gene. The CDR3 extends over 11 amino acids. Germline V lookup: CDR1 DFQATT, CDR2 SNEGSKA (reference sequence). V gave up 0 bases and J gave up 6 bases, with 3 bases separating them. The CDR3 bases are TGCAGTGCTAGAGATTTCAATGAGCAGTTCTTC. Translation: CSARDFNEQFF.

This clonotype was seen at least ten times. This chain joins TRBV20-1 and TRBJ2-3; D is ambiguous. Germline assignment: CDR1 DFQATT and CDR2 SNEGSKA (reference sequence). Trimming shortened V by 4 bases and J by 2 bases, and 10 bases separated the two germline ends. This CDR3 has 13 amino acids. CDR3 sequence: CSATSFHTDTQYF. CDR3 bases: TGCAGTGCTACCTCTTTTCACACAGATACGCAGTATTTT.

The J gene is TRBJ1-4, the V gene TRBV4-2; no definite D call. V dropped 2 bases and J dropped 6 bases, with 16 bases sitting between them. Germline V CDR1 and CDR2: LGHNA, YNFKEQ. CDR3 size: 16 residues. The CDR3 sequence is CASSQLYDRRDEKLFF. The CDR3 region has the DNA TGTGCCAGCAGCCAACTATACGACCGGAGGGATGAAAAACTGTTTTTT.

The rearrangement joins TRBV20-1 to TRBJ2-3, with D possibly TRBD2 on 6 matching bases. The CDR3 has 16 amino acids. CDR1 is DFQATT and CDR2 is SNEGSKA in the germline V gene (reference sequence). V was shortened by 0 bases and J by 6 bases, with 19 bases between the two germline ends. The CDR3 here is CSARDWRQGGMDTQYF. In DNA form, the CDR3 reads TGCAGTGCTAGAGATTGGCGGCAGGGCGGGATGGATACGCAGTATTTT.

The CDR3 loop is CASSGLDRGGPNYGYTF. The CDR3 DNA reads as TGTGCCAGCAGTGGCCTGGACAGGGGAGGACCTAACTATGGCTACACCTTC. The chain uses TRBV6-1 and TRBJ1-2; TRBD1 matches at 9 bases. Unmatched junction bases numbered 9, after V lost 4 bases and J lost 0 bases. Germline V gene data show CDR1 as MNHNS and CDR2 as SASEGT. The CDR3 loop spans 17 amino acids.

The V call is TRBV29-1, the J call TRBJ2-1; 8 positions agree with TRBD1. The CDR3 is 14 residues long. V shed 4 bases, J shed 4 bases, and the junction held 6 bases outside the gene matches. Per the germline V gene, CDR1 is SQVTM and CDR2 is ANQGSEA. This chain's CDR3 is CSVVPGGFYNEQFF. CDR3 sequence (DNA): TGCAGCGTTGTTCCAGGGGGCTTTTACAATGAGCAGTTCTTC.

This chain uses TRBV5-1 with TRBJ2-7, with TRBD1 identical over 7 bases. V trimming: 4 bases; J trimming: 6 bases; junction bases outside the gene matches: 16. The germline gives CDR1 SGHRS, CDR2 YFSETQ. This CDR3 contains 16 residues. CDR3 in DNA: TGCGCCAGCAGCCCCAGATCCCGACAGGGAGCTACCGAGCAGTACTTC. It is translated as CASSPRSRQGATEQYF.

This clonotype has a handful of counts. The genes are TRBV27 and TRBJ1-6; D not certain. The CDR3 spans 13 residues. Deletions cut 0 bases from V and 12 bases from J, with 9 bases between. In germline, CDR1 is MNHEY, CDR2 SMNVEV (reference sequence). The CDR3 DNA sequence: TGTGCCAGCAGTTTATCTAGGTGGGAACCCCTCCACTTT. Residues: CASSLSRWEPLHF.

This clonotype was observed a single time. The chain combines TRBV29-1 with TRBJ2-2; TRBD1 matches 10 bases. Trimming removed 6 bases from V and 0 bases from J; junction bases left unmatched: 4. CDR1 SQVTM and CDR2 ANQGSEA come from the germline V gene. The CDR3 is made up of 15 amino acids. CDR3 DNA: TGCAGCGTCCCGGGACAGGGGACGAACACCGGGGAGCTGTTTTTT. It codes for CSVPGQGTNTGELFF.

The CDR3 bases are TGTGCCAGCAGAGTCACGGGAGAACAAGAGACCCAGTACTTC. Its translation is CASRVTGEQETQYF. The chain has TRBV11-2 and TRBJ2-5; TRBD2 might be the D (6 bases). CDR3 length: 14 amino acids. Germline assignment: CDR1 SGHAT and CDR2 FQNNGV. The V end was cut by 6 bases, the J end by 2 bases, with 13 bases between.